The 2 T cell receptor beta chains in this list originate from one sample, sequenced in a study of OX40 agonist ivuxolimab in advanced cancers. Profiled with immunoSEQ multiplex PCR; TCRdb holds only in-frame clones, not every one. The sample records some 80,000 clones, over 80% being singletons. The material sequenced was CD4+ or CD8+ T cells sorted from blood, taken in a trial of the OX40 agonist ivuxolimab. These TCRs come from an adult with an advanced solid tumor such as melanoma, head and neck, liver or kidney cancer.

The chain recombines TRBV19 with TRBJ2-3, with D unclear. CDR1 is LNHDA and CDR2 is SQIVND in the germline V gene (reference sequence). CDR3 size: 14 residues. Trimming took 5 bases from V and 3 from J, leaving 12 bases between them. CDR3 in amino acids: CASSGMGITDTQYF. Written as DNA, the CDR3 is TGTGCCAGTAGTGGGATGGGTATTACAGATACGCAGTATTTT.

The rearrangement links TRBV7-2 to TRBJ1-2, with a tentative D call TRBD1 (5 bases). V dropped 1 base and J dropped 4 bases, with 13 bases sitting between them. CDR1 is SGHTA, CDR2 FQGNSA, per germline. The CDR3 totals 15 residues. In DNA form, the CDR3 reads TGTGCCAGCAGCTTAGGGTCCGGGACCGCCTATGGCTACACCTTC. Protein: CASSLGSGTAYGYTF. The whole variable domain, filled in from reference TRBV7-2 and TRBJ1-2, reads GAGVSQSPSNKVTEKGKDVELRCDPISGHTALYWYRQSLGQGLEFLIYFQGNSAPDKSGLPSDRFSAERTGGSVSTLTIQRTQQEDSAVYLCASSLGSGTAYGYTFGSGTRLTVV.